These 31 T cell receptor beta chains came from one sample sequenced in a study of lymphopenia after photon versus proton radiotherapy. Repertoires were generated with immunoSEQ multiplex PCR, while TCRdb's copy carries only in-frame clones and drops some. The profile shows more than 45,000 clones, 84% of them singletons. The sample in question was peripheral blood, obtained from a patient treated with proton-based radiotherapy. All receptors come from a man aged 55-75 years with pancreatic cancer.

The V call is TRBV6-6, the J call TRBJ2-3, with unresolved D. Trimming removed 2 bases at V and 6 bases at J, with 9 bases between. The CDR3 runs 13 residues. Germline CDR1 and CDR2: MNHNY and SVGAGI (reference sequence). DNA for the CDR3: TGTGCCAGCAGTTACGGCCAAGTGGATACGCAGTATTTT. It yields the protein CASSYGQVDTQYF.

V is TRBV11-2 and J is TRBJ2-1; TRBD2 matches 11 bases. Trimming cost V 5 bases and J 2 bases; bases outside gene matches: 8. CDR1 is SGHAT and CDR2 is FQNNGV in the germline V gene. This CDR3 spans 17 amino acids. The CDR3 nucleotides are TGTGCCAGCAGCGCGGCTAGCGGGAGGTGGACCTACAATGAGCAGTTCTTC. Translating it yields CASSAASGRWTYNEQFF.

Details on this clone: The same CDR3 can be traced to other DNA sequences in this sample. The genes are TRBV14 and TRBJ1-1; TRBD1 is a possible D gene (5 bases). CDR3 length equals 13 residues. Trimming removed 3 bases at V and 1 base at J, with 6 bases between. Per germline, CDR1 SGHDN and CDR2 FVKESK. CDR3 loop: CASSHTGNTEAFF. The DNA of the CDR3 is TGTGCCAGCAGCCATACAGGGAACACTGAAGCTTTCTTT.

This chain uses TRBV7-8 with TRBJ2-3, with 8 bases aligning to TRBD2. Germline V gene sequence: CDR1 SGHVS, CDR2 FQNEAQ. The CDR3 loop spans 15 amino acids. After removal of 8 bases from V and 1 base from J, the junction contained 8 bases not matched to a gene. CDR3 nucleotide sequence: TGTGCCAGCGCGGGTAGGCGGGGGGGCACAGATACGCAGTATTTT. Its translation: CASAGRRGGTDTQYF.

The chain employs TRBV28 and TRBJ2-3, with D perhaps TRBD1 or TRBD2 (5 bases each). The V gene lost 5 bases and the J gene lost 4 bases, with 16 bases spanning the gap. In germline, CDR1 is MDHEN, CDR2 SYDVKM. CDR3 size: 15 residues. CDR3 nucleotides: TGTGCCAGCAGTCCCTCACGGGGCGTTTCAGATACGCAGTATTTT. It codes for CASSPSRGVSDTQYF.

The V gene is TRBV6-5, the J gene TRBJ1-5; D not certain. Germline V gives CDR1 MNHEY, CDR2 SVGAGI. The CDR3 loop spans 12 amino acids. Trimming left V 6 bases short and J 5 bases short, with 8 bases between. Here the CDR3 reads CASRNRDQPQHF. For the CDR3, the DNA is TGTGCCAGCAGAAACCGGGATCAGCCCCAGCATTTT.

This clone was counted between two and nine times. This chain joins TRBV7-9 and TRBJ2-1, with D possibly being TRBD2 (6 bases). The germline V gene has CDR1 SEHNR and CDR2 FQNEAQ (reference sequence). The CDR3 totals 16 residues. Trimming removed 6 bases at V and 2 bases at J, with 17 bases between. The CDR3 loop reads CASRGVAGYAYNEQFF. The CDR3 DNA follows: TGTGCCAGCAGAGGGGTGGCGGGATACGCCTACAATGAGCAGTTCTTC.

This chain joins TRBV4-2 and TRBJ2-3; 8 bases align to TRBD2. CDR3 length: 16 residues. The V gene's germline CDR1 is LGHNA and CDR2 YNFKEQ. The V and J ends lost 7 bases and 2 bases, in that order; junction bases with no gene match: 11. The DNA for the CDR3 is TGTGCCAGCAACCCGGTAGCGGGACGACTCACAGATACGCAGTATTTT. Its translation is CASNPVAGRLTDTQYF.

The chain joins TRBV9 to TRBJ2-5; D is undetermined. The CDR3 is 15 amino acids. The germline V gene has CDR1 SGDLS and CDR2 YYNGEE. Between the trimmed V and J ends, which lost 0 bases and 1 base, there was a span of 10 bases. In DNA, the CDR3 is TGTGCCAGCAGCGTAGATCGGCACCTCCAAGAGACCCAGTACTTC. As protein: CASSVDRHLQETQYF.

V is TRBV7-9 and J is TRBJ2-5; D possibly corresponds to TRBD1 (5 bases). The V and J ends lost 1 base and 2 bases respectively, with 11 bases between them. This CDR3 comprises 15 residues. Germline V gene data show CDR1 as SEHNR and CDR2 as FQNEAQ (reference sequence). The CDR3 reads CASSLDSGAQETQYF. The CDR3 DNA is TGTGCCAGCAGCTTAGACAGTGGGGCTCAAGAGACCCAGTACTTC.

J is TRBJ1-1 and V is TRBV28; perhaps TRBD1 as D (6 bases). Per the germline V gene, CDR1 is MDHEN and CDR2 is SYDVKM. There are 14 residues in the CDR3. Trimming shortened V by 6 bases and J by 2 bases, and 13 bases separated the two germline ends. CDR3 sequence reads: CASRTGHFNTEAFF. The CDR3 nucleotides read TGTGCCAGCAGGACAGGACATTTTAACACTGAAGCTTTCTTT.

The genes are TRBV7-9 and TRBJ1-2; no firm D call. The germline V gene has CDR1 SEHNR and CDR2 FQNEAQ (reference sequence). The germline V and J ends were trimmed by 6 bases and 5 bases, with 25 bases remaining between them. The CDR3 has 17 residues. The CDR3 DNA sequence: TGTGCCAGCAGTCTCGGGGAGGGATCTGCTTATTTATATGGCTACACCTTC. This sequence encodes CASSLGEGSAYLYGYTF.

The V and J genes are TRBV4-1 and TRBJ2-3; 7 bases fit TRBD2. CDR3 length equals 16 residues. Germline CDR1 MGHRA, CDR2 YSYEKL. The ends lost 3 bases at V and 1 base at J; junction bases unmatched: 7. In DNA form, the CDR3 reads TGCGCCAGCAGCCACCCTAGCGGAGGTGGCACAGATACGCAGTATTTT. It codes for CASSHPSGGGTDTQYF.

This sequence joins TRBV2 and TRBJ2-1; D possibly uses TRBD1 or TRBD2 (6 bases each). The length of the CDR3 is 14 residues. V was clipped by 5 bases and J by 13 bases, with 21 bases between them. Looked up from germline, CDR1 is SNHLY and CDR2 is FYNNEI. CDR3 in amino acids: CASSSSFSGASQFF. Here the CDR3 DNA reads TGTGCCAGCAGTAGTAGCTTCTCGGGGGCGAGTCAGTTCTTC.

The rearrangement joins TRBV18 to TRBJ2-5; D gene unclear. Trimming took 4 bases from V and 1 from J, leaving 7 bases between them. The CDR3 loop spans 13 amino acids. CDR1 and CDR2 (germline): KGHSH, LQKENI. DNA of the CDR3: TGTGCCAGCTCACTGACTCCCCAAGAGACCCAGTACTTC. This translates into CASSLTPQETQYF.

The gene calls are TRBV6-6 and TRBJ2-7, with 12 bases lining up with TRBD2. Germline-derived CDR1 and CDR2 are MNHNY and SVGAGI (reference sequence). This CDR3 is built from 14 residues. V was clipped by 6 bases and J by 6 bases; unmatched bases: 6. CDR3 loop: CASSLTSGSREQYF. CDR3 bases: TGTGCCAGCAGCCTGACTAGCGGGAGTCGCGAGCAGTACTTC.

The count of this clone is one. The DNA of the CDR3 is TGTGCCAGCAGCCAAATGTCAGCGGGGGCCCTACCCACAGATACGCAGTATTTT. Translated: CASSQMSAGALPTDTQYF. This chain uses TRBV4-2 with TRBJ2-3; 8 nucleotides agree with TRBD2. The CDR3 has 18 amino acids. The V segment lost 2 bases and the J segment 2 bases; nucleotides outside the gene matches: 12. Germline loops: CDR1 LGHNA, CDR2 YNFKEQ.

The chain joins TRBV19 to TRBJ1-6; D is perhaps TRBD1 (6 bases). V was pared by 4 bases and J by 6 bases, with 10 bases between. Germline lookup yields CDR1 LNHDA and CDR2 SQIVND (reference sequence). CDR3 length: 14 residues. The CDR3 loop reads CASSTQGSNSPLHF. The CDR3 DNA follows: TGTGCCAGTAGTACGCAGGGGAGTAATTCACCCCTCCACTTT.

The V gene is TRBV7-9, the J gene TRBJ2-3; D tentatively fits TRBD1 or TRBD2 (5 bases each). V shed 5 bases and J shed 4 bases, with 19 bases lying between them. CDR3 size: 16 residues. Germline loops: CDR1 SEHNR, CDR2 FQNEAQ (reference sequence). The CDR3 reads CASSPGGPGSADTQYF. Here the CDR3 DNA reads TGTGCCAGCAGCCCCGGCGGGCCAGGGTCGGCAGATACGCAGTATTTT.

This clone was picked up one time. The genes are TRBV19 and TRBJ2-1; 8 positions agree with TRBD2. V trimming: 6 bases; J trimming: 0 bases; junction bases outside the gene matches: 4. The CDR3 totals 15 residues. Germline CDR1 LNHDA, CDR2 SQIVND (reference sequence). This chain's CDR3 is CASSPTSGSYNEQFF. In DNA, the CDR3 is TGTGCCAGTAGCCCAACTAGCGGCTCCTACAATGAGCAGTTCTTC. The full variable domain, completed using reference TRBV19 and TRBJ2-1, is DGGITQSPKYLFRKEGQNVTLSCEQNLNHDAMYWYRQDPGQGLRLIYYSQIVNDFQKGDIAEGYSVSREKKESFPLTVTSAQKNPTAFYLCASSPTSGSYNEQFFGPGTRLTVL.

There are a few counts of this clone. This chain joins TRBV5-6 and TRBJ1-2; D might be TRBD1 (5 bases). Trimming pared 4 bases from V and 2 bases from J, leaving 9 bases between. Germline V CDR1 and CDR2: SGHDT, YYEEEE. This CDR3 spans 13 amino acids. CDR3 DNA sequence: TGTGCCAGCAGCCTGGGACCAAACTATGGCTACACCTTC. It encodes CASSLGPNYGYTF.

The gene calls are TRBV5-1 and TRBJ1-4; weak D call: TRBD1 (5 bases). The V end lost 0 bases, the J end lost 7 bases, and 16 bases lay between the germline ends. Per germline, CDR1 SGHRS and CDR2 YFSETQ. This CDR3 region has 16 residues. CDR3 region: CASSLGGGAPSEKLFF. DNA of the CDR3: TGCGCCAGCAGCTTGGGAGGAGGGGCGCCTAGTGAAAAACTGTTTTTT.

The chain joins TRBV28 to TRBJ2-7, with D perhaps matching TRBD2 (5 bases). The CDR3 spans 12 residues. V was cut by 5 bases and J by 3 bases, with 8 bases left in between. CDR1 and CDR2 (germline): MDHEN, SYDVKM. CDR3: CASSTGIYEQYF. The CDR3 DNA reads TGTGCCAGCAGTACGGGGATCTACGAGCAGTACTTC.

This clone was recorded a few times. The chain uses TRBV30 and TRBJ1-5, with 7 bases aligning to TRBD1. Germline values: CDR1 GTSNPN, CDR2 SVGIG (reference sequence). This CDR3 comprises 16 residues. Trimming took 4 bases from V and 1 from J; bases not matched to a gene: 10. CDR3 DNA sequence: TGTGCCTGGACTATCGGCGGGACAGTGAGCAATCAGCCCCAGCATTTT. This encodes CAWTIGGTVSNQPQHF.

The V and J genes are TRBV27 and TRBJ1-5; weak D call: TRBD1 (5 bases). CDR1 and CDR2 from the germline V gene are MNHEY and SMNVEV (reference sequence). V lost 6 bases and J 8 bases, leaving 14 bases between the germline ends. The CDR3 has 13 amino acids. CDR3 loop: CASSFGGKEPQHF. CDR3 sequence (DNA): TGTGCCAGCAGCTTCGGGGGGAAGGAGCCCCAGCATTTT.

The chain combines TRBV6-1 with TRBJ1-5, with 8 bases identical to TRBD1. This CDR3 has 15 amino acids. Trimming cost V 3 bases and J 4 bases; bases outside gene matches: 5. Germline assignment: CDR1 MNHNS and CDR2 SASEGT. The CDR3, as DNA: TGTGCCAGCAGTGATCCCGGGACAGGAAATCAGCCCCAGCATTTT. As protein: CASSDPGTGNQPQHF.

The rearrangement links TRBV5-1 to TRBJ2-2; D gene ambiguous. The CDR3 is 15 residues long. The germline V and J ends were trimmed by 0 bases and 0 bases, with 6 bases remaining between them. CDR1 and CDR2 (germline): SGHRS, YFSETQ. The CDR3 sequence: CASSLVGTNTGELFF. DNA of the CDR3: TGCGCCAGCAGCTTGGTGGGTACGAACACCGGGGAGCTGTTTTTT.

The chain has TRBV6-5 and TRBJ2-1, with 7 bases aligning to TRBD1. CDR3 length: 13 amino acids. CDR1 is MNHEY, CDR2 SVGAGI, per germline. J was trimmed by 10 bases and V by 6 bases; bases with no gene match: 9. The CDR3: CASRTRGLGEQFF. The CDR3 DNA follows: TGTGCCAGCAGGACCAGGGGGTTGGGAGAGCAGTTCTTC.

This chain links TRBV14 with TRBJ2-7; no reliable D call. CDR3 length equals 17 residues. The V end was cut by 0 bases, the J end by 0 bases, with 15 bases between. CDR1 is SGHDN and CDR2 is FVKESK in the germline V gene. In DNA, the CDR3 is TGTGCCAGCAGCCAAGACTTATCTCCCGGGTACTCCTACGAGCAGTACTTC. Its protein product is CASSQDLSPGYSYEQYF.

The rearrangement joins TRBV28 to TRBJ2-2, with D perhaps TRBD1 (6 bases). CDR1 is MDHEN, CDR2 SYDVKM, per germline. The germline V and J ends were trimmed by 2 bases and 6 bases, with 13 bases remaining between them. This CDR3 contains 15 residues. In nucleotides, the CDR3 is TGTGCCAGCAGTTTAGGTGACAGGCTTGCCGGGGAGCTGTTTTTT. Protein sequence: CASSLGDRLAGELFF.

V usage is TRBV28 and J usage is TRBJ2-1, with 8 bases matching TRBD2. CDR1 and CDR2 from the germline V gene are MDHEN and SYDVKM. The CDR3 totals 16 residues. V shed 5 bases, J shed 7 bases, and the junction held 13 bases outside the gene matches. The CDR3 reads CASSLLPAGAGNEQFF. CDR3 coding DNA: TGTGCCAGCAGTCTTCTTCCAGCGGGAGCCGGAAATGAGCAGTTCTTC.